This paragraph reports one T cell receptor (beta chain). Antigen specificity is unknown. The data originate from a study of beta chain features in type 1 diabetes. CDR1 and CDR2 (germline): SGHDT, YYEEEE. Trimming took 4 bases from V and 8 from J; bases not matched to a gene: 3. This CDR3 is 12 amino acids long. As every portion of the isolated RNA was reverse transcribed, the sequencing read expressed TCRB transcripts. Clones were read by immunoSEQ multiplex PCR, and TCRdb kept only the in-frame ones, dropping some. Among about 240,000 clones listed, around 14% were seen once. Study-wide findings and caveats: In all four CD4+ subsets, TCRB CDR3 length was significantly, moderately reduced in type 1 diabetes. Comparison showed that naive, central memory and Treg TCRB repertoires appeared more similar among patients than among healthy donors.

Sequences were obtained from naive CD4+ T cells from blood. The source of this sequence is a young man with type 1 diabetes. V is TRBV5-6 and J is TRBJ2-1; 7 nucleotides match TRBD1. CDR3 loop: CASSLDRHEQFF. In DNA, the CDR3 is TGTGCCAGCAGCCTGGACAGGCATGAGCAGTTCTTC.